These 11 T cell receptor beta chains share one sample of origin, sequenced in a study of T cell repertoires in cytomegalovirus infection. MiXCR, run by TCRdb on the reads, gives a single entry per CDR3 protein. This sample has 310,000 or so distinct CDR3 sequences; more than 20% occur once, and the top ten carry more than 11%. The specimen sequenced was PBMCs. The receptors stem from a human donor in good health (CMV status not recorded). Some clones in this sample may be carry-over from other donors' samples.

This rearrangement joins TRBV3-1 to TRBJ1-2; the D gene is possibly TRBD1 (5 bases). The germline V gene has CDR1 LGHDT and CDR2 YNNKEL (reference sequence). This CDR3 is built from 13 residues. Trimming left V 8 bases short and J 7 bases short, with 17 bases between. CDR3 coding DNA: TGTGCCAGCTCACGCTCCGGGGCTCCTGGCTACACCTTC. Amino acid sequence: CASSRSGAPGYTF.

The sample holds a few counts of this clonotype. The gene calls are TRBV12-3 or TRBV12-4 and TRBJ2-1; D might be TRBD2 (6 bases). The CDR3 runs to 14 residues. V was trimmed by 6 bases and J by 5 bases, leaving 14 bases between them. Here the CDR3 DNA reads TGTGCCAGCAGCCCCGGCGGGGCGAACAATGAGCAGTTCTTC. Amino acid sequence: CASSPGGANNEQFF.

This clonotype has only a few counts. The V gene is TRBV28, the J gene TRBJ1-5; TRBD1 matches 7 bases. The CDR3 is made up of 17 amino acids. V lost 7 bases to trimming and J lost 2 bases; unmatched junction nucleotides: 14. CDR1 and CDR2 from the germline V gene are MDHEN and SYDVKM. CDR3 in DNA: TGTGCCAGCACCTCAAACCGGGACAGAATTGGCAATCAGCCCCAGCATTTT. Amino acid sequence: CASTSNRDRIGNQPQHF.

This chain uses TRBV11-2 with TRBJ1-2, with 11 bases matching TRBD1. CDR3 length equals 19 residues. The germline gives CDR1 SGHAT, CDR2 FQNNGV. The V segment lost 0 bases and the J segment 7 bases; nucleotides outside the gene matches: 16. CDR3 amino acids: CASSLDYWDRGIFESGYTF. DNA for the CDR3: TGTGCCAGCAGCTTAGATTATTGGGACAGGGGGATTTTTGAGAGTGGCTACACCTTC.

The gene calls are TRBV20-1 and TRBJ2-5, with D tentatively TRBD1 or TRBD2 (6 bases each). Germline-derived CDR1 and CDR2 are DFQATT and SNEGSKA (reference sequence). This CDR3 has 13 residues. CDR3 bases: TGCAGCAACGGGGGCCCTAACCAAGAGACCCAGTACTTC. It codes for CSNGGPNQETQYF.

The rearrangement uses TRBV5-1 and TRBJ2-1; 9 nucleotides line up with TRBD2. This CDR3 contains 15 residues. Germline assignment: CDR1 SGHRS and CDR2 YFSETQ. Trimming removed 0 bases from V and 9 bases from J; junction bases left unmatched: 7. Here the CDR3 reads CASSLDLAGAGEQFF. The CDR3 DNA reads TGCGCCAGCAGCTTGGATTTAGCGGGAGCGGGTGAGCAGTTCTTC.

The table lists this clonotype with many counts. The CDR3 loop reads CASSRRLAGGSYYEQYF. CDR3 sequence (DNA): TGTGCCAGCAGCAGGAGACTAGCGGGAGGTTCCTACTACGAGCAGTACTTC. The chain couples TRBV11-2 to TRBJ2-7; 13 bases align to TRBD2. Germline lookup yields CDR1 SGHAT and CDR2 FQNNGV. Germline trimming cut 5 bases from V and 3 bases from J; bases unmatched to any gene: 10. CDR3 size: 17 residues. Full variable domain (outside the CDR3, taken from reference TRBV11-2 and TRBJ2-7): EAGVAQSPRYKIIEKRQSVAFWCNPISGHATLYWYQQILGQGPKLLIQFQNNGVVDDSQLPKDRFSAERLKGVDSTLKIQPAKLEDSAVYLCASSRRLAGGSYYEQYFGPGTRLTVT.

The sample holds a few counts of this clonotype. The V gene is TRBV7-2, the J gene TRBJ2-3; D may be TRBD2 (6 bases). V was trimmed by 2 bases and J by 6 bases, leaving 15 bases between them. This CDR3 is 15 amino acids long. Germline V gene sequence: CDR1 SGHTA, CDR2 FQGNSA. The DNA for the CDR3 is TGTGCCAGCAGCTTATCCAGCGGAGGGTGGGATACGCAGTATTTT. It yields the protein CASSLSSGGWDTQYF.

This clonotype has a count of ten or more. The chain uses TRBV7-2 and TRBJ1-6, with 9 bases that match TRBD1. The CDR3 sequence is 17 residues long. Germline loops: CDR1 SGHTA, CDR2 FQGNSA. V was clipped by 1 base and J by 7 bases; unmatched bases: 8. The CDR3 sequence: CASSLVGTGRLNSPLHF. The CDR3 DNA sequence: TGTGCCAGCAGCTTAGTAGGGACAGGGAGGTTGAATTCACCCCTCCACTTT.

This clonotype showed up just a few times. The J gene is TRBJ1-1, the V gene TRBV10-3; 8 positions agree with TRBD1. Germline V gene lookup returns CDR1 ENHRY and CDR2 SYGVKD. The J segment lost 0 bases and the V segment lost 8 bases, leaving 11 bases of the junction unmatched. The length of the CDR3 is 16 residues. CDR3 loop: CAIRDGTGSMNTEAFF. The CDR3 bases are TGTGCCATCCGCGATGGGACAGGCTCAATGAACACTGAAGCTTTCTTT.

This clonotype has only a few counts. The chain combines TRBV6-2 or TRBV6-3 with TRBJ1-5; TRBD1 might be the D (6 bases). V shed 4 bases and J shed 5 bases, with 9 bases lying between them. Germline-derived CDR1 and CDR2 are MNHEY and SVGEGT. The CDR3 covers 13 residues. CDR3: CASSWDIYQPQHF. The DNA for the CDR3 is TGTGCCAGCAGTTGGGACATCTATCAGCCCCAGCATTTT.